Each of the 15 T cell receptor beta chains below was sequenced from the same sample in a study of blood T cell repertoires in COVID-19. Assay used: immunoSEQ multiplex PCR; TCRdb lists only in-frame clones, some missing. The table records roughly 120,000 clones, roughly 82% of them present only once. The source material was peripheral blood. The receptor set was obtained from a middle-aged woman with acute or convalescent COVID-19.

V usage is TRBV5-1 and J usage is TRBJ1-2, with D uncertain. Trimming removed 4 bases from V and 4 bases from J, with 14 bases in between. The CDR3 totals 14 residues. CDR1 and CDR2 from the germline V gene are SGHRS and YFSETQ. In DNA form, the CDR3 reads TGCGCCAGCAGCCAGAACTCGGGAAGCTATGGCTACACCTTC. Translating it yields CASSQNSGSYGYTF.

The V call is TRBV20-1, the J call TRBJ1-2; D is ambiguous. The CDR3 is made up of 11 amino acids. Germline V gene data show CDR1 as DFQATT and CDR2 as SNEGSKA (reference sequence). Trimming left V 4 bases short and J 7 bases short, with 10 bases between. The CDR3 region is CSANKPGGYTF. DNA for the CDR3: TGCAGTGCTAACAAGCCAGGTGGCTACACCTTC.

The genes are TRBV3-1 (or the pseudogene TRBV3-2) and TRBJ1-2; D unclear. V was shortened by 3 bases and J by 10 bases, with 9 bases between the two germline ends. This CDR3 region has 11 residues. The germline gives CDR1 LGHDT, CDR2 YNNKEL (reference sequence). CDR3 sequence reads: CASSHAQDYTF. Written as DNA, the CDR3 is TGTGCCAGCAGCCATGCCCAGGACTACACCTTC.

The V call is TRBV11-3, the J call TRBJ1-3; D possibly corresponds to TRBD1 (5 bases). Per the germline V gene, CDR1 is SGHNT and CDR2 is YENEEA. V gave up 5 bases and J gave up 3 bases, with 14 bases separating them. The CDR3 runs to 15 residues. Here the CDR3 reads CASSKRGVNGNTIYF. CDR3 DNA sequence: TGTGCCAGCAGCAAACGGGGGGTAAATGGAAACACCATATATTTT.

The CDR3 spells CASSRGRNTGELFF. Written as DNA, the CDR3 is TGTGCCAGTAGTAGGGGCCGGAACACCGGGGAGCTGTTTTTT. The chain uses TRBV19 and TRBJ2-2, with a tentative D call TRBD1 (5 bases). From germline, CDR1 is LNHDA and CDR2 SQIVND (reference sequence). Trimming stripped 4 bases from V and 1 base from J, with 7 bases between. There are 14 residues in the CDR3.

The rearrangement uses TRBV4-1 and TRBJ2-7; 9 nucleotides align to TRBD1. The CDR3 extends over 15 amino acids. Germline V lookup: CDR1 MGHRA, CDR2 YSYEKL. V was clipped by 0 bases and J by 2 bases; unmatched bases: 2. This chain's CDR3 is CASSQEGTGTYEQYF. In nucleotides, the CDR3 is TGCGCCAGCAGCCAAGAAGGGACAGGGACCTACGAGCAGTACTTC.

The chain carries TRBV7-9 and TRBJ1-3, with D maybe TRBD1 (5 bases). Trimming shortened V by 4 bases and J by 0 bases, and 7 bases separated the two germline ends. The CDR3 totals 14 residues. Germline assignment: CDR1 SEHNR and CDR2 FQNEAQ (reference sequence). CDR3 nucleotide sequence: TGTGCCAGCAGCTCAGGGCCCTCTGGAAACACCATATATTTT. Encoded protein: CASSSGPSGNTIYF.

The chain has TRBV6-6 and TRBJ2-3, with TRBD1 as a possible D gene (5 bases). Deletions cut 5 bases from V and 6 bases from J, with 18 bases between. The CDR3 is made up of 15 amino acids. The germline gives CDR1 MNHNY, CDR2 SVGAGI (reference sequence). In nucleotides, the CDR3 is TGTGCCAGCAGTGACCAACGGCAGGGTGGCGATACGCAGTATTTT. Translation: CASSDQRQGGDTQYF.

This clone came up a few times. The J gene is TRBJ2-3, the V gene TRBV4-3, with D perhaps TRBD2 (6 bases). Trimming removed 0 bases from V and 5 bases from J, with 24 bases in between. The CDR3 runs to 19 residues. CDR1 LGHNA and CDR2 YSLEER come from the germline V gene. CDR3: CASSQDRISGLKIGDTQYF. The DNA for the CDR3 is TGCGCCAGCAGCCAAGACAGAATTTCGGGACTCAAAATTGGAGATACGCAGTATTTT.

The gene calls are TRBV5-1 and TRBJ2-7; 9 bases align to TRBD1. This CDR3 is built from 16 residues. J gave up 6 bases and V 1 base, and 11 bases lay outside the gene matches. The germline V gene has CDR1 SGHRS and CDR2 YFSETQ. DNA of the CDR3: TGCGCCAGCAGCTTGACCAAACAGGGGGCGACGGGCGAGCAGTACTTC. This translates into CASSLTKQGATGEQYF. The variable domain in full, completed from reference TRBV5-1 and TRBJ2-7, reads KAGVTQTPRYLIKTRGQQVTLSCSPISGHRSVSWYQQTPGQGLQFLFEYFSETQRNKGNFPGRFSGRQFSNSRSEMNVSTLELGDSALYLCASSLTKQGATGEQYFGPGTRLTVT.

The rearrangement joins TRBV18 to TRBJ2-7; TRBD2 aligns across 7 bases. The CDR3 length is 14 residues. Germline-derived CDR1 and CDR2 are KGHSH and LQKENI. V lost 4 bases to trimming and J lost 1 base; unmatched junction nucleotides: 4. CDR3 in DNA: TGTGCCAGCTCACTTTCTAGCGGATCCTACGAGCAGTACTTC. Its protein is CASSLSSGSYEQYF.

The chain employs TRBV11-2 and TRBJ2-3; 8 nucleotides line up with TRBD1. The CDR3 contains 16 residues. CDR1 and CDR2 from the germline V gene are SGHAT and FQNNGV. V shed 1 base and J 6 bases; nucleotides not matched to a gene: 9. DNA for the CDR3: TGTGCCAGCAGCTTAGGCGGGCACAGGGGGGTTGATACGCAGTATTTT. Protein product: CASSLGGHRGVDTQYF.

The chain joins TRBV7-2 to TRBJ2-7; TRBD2 aligns across 12 bases. CDR3 length equals 14 residues. Per the germline V gene, CDR1 is SGHTA and CDR2 is FQGNSA. Unmatched junction bases numbered 7, after V lost 6 bases and J lost 7 bases. The CDR3 region is CASSSSGGAREQYF. CDR3 nucleotides: TGTGCCAGCAGTTCTAGCGGGGGGGCTCGAGAGCAGTACTTC.

The chain is built from TRBV18 and TRBJ2-3, with TRBD2 matching over 15 bases. The germline CDR1 and CDR2 sequences are KGHSH and LQKENI. V trimming: 0 bases; J trimming: 0 bases; junction bases outside the gene matches: 1. The length of the CDR3 is 18 residues. Written as DNA, the CDR3 is TGTGCCAGCTCACCACCGGGACTAGCGGGGGGAAGCACAGATACGCAGTATTTT. It encodes CASSPPGLAGGSTDTQYF.

The chain recombines TRBV11-2 with TRBJ2-3; 8 bases map to TRBD2. Germline lookup yields CDR1 SGHAT and CDR2 FQNNGV. The CDR3 consists of 16 residues. J lost 3 bases, V lost 8 bases, and 13 bases had no gene match. CDR3 DNA sequence: TGTGCCAGCCGCCCCCTCCGGGGGGGCCGGACAGATACGCAGTATTTT. It specifies CASRPLRGGRTDTQYF.